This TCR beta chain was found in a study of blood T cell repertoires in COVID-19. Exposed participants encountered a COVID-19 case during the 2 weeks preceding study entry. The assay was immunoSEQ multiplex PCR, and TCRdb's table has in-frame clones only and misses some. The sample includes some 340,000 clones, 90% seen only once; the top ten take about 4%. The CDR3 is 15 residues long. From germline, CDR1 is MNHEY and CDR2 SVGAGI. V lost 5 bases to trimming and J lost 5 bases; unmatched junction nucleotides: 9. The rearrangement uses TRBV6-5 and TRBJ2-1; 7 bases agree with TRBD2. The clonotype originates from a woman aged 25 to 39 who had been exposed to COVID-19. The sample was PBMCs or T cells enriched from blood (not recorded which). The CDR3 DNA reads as TGTGCCAGCAGTAGACTCTCTAGCGGTCACAATGAGCAGTTCTTC. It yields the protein CASSRLSSGHNEQFF.